The clone carrying this T cell receptor (beta chain) is medium-sized (0.01 to 0.1%) in the sample. This specimen belongs to a study of PD-L1 blockade in urothelial cancer. The data were produced by immunoSEQ multiplex PCR, yet TCRdb's version contains in-frame clones alone and is incomplete. The sample holds about 32,000 clones, more than 35% seen once. After removal of 0 bases from V and 2 bases from J, the junction contained 4 bases not matched to a gene. The length of the CDR3 is 16 residues. Germline values: CDR1 SGHRS, CDR2 YFSETQ. Sequences were derived from tumor tissue, sampled before atezolizumab (anti-PD-L1) treatment. The TCR originated in a man in his 60s with urothelial cancer. The V and J genes are TRBV5-1 and TRBJ1-4, with 7 bases matching TRBD1. This CDR3 reads CASSLDRGGTNEKLFF. In DNA, the CDR3 is TGCGCCAGCAGCTTGGACAGGGGAGGCACTAATGAAAAACTGTTTTTT.